The sample holds a few counts of the clone carrying this T cell receptor beta chain. Its matching antigen is unknown. The data derive from a study of T cells after yellow fever vaccination. Study results and caveats: Subsequent to the booster, the majority of primary-vaccination clones reappeared (roughly 97% CD4, roughly 90% CD8). There was a possibility that FACS-sorted repertoires contained abundant clonotypes contaminating from the bulk population. Researchers noted that a small share of clonotypes showed up in both CD4 and CD8 compartments.

The 5'RACE template-switching step produced TCR cDNA and added a universal primer site and UMIs. TCRdb re-derived calls from the 5' RACE reads in MiXCR, one entry per CDR3 protein. The sample includes about 130,000 distinct CDR3 sequences, approximately 9% of them seen just once. Sample: CD8+ T cells sorted from PBMCs, taken on the day of the yellow fever booster vaccination. This TCR derives from a man between 18 and 29 years old who received the YFV17D yellow fever vaccine.

The CDR3 DNA reads as TGCAGTGCTCCCGAACCAAACCTTGAGGGAATCTGGCTTAATGGCTACACCTTC. Its protein product is CSAPEPNLEGIWLNGYTF. The V call is TRBV20-1, the J call TRBJ1-2; D unclear. CDR3 length: 18 amino acids. V was cut by 5 bases and J by 6 bases, with 31 bases left in between. CDR1 is DFQATT and CDR2 is SNEGSKA in the germline V gene (reference sequence).